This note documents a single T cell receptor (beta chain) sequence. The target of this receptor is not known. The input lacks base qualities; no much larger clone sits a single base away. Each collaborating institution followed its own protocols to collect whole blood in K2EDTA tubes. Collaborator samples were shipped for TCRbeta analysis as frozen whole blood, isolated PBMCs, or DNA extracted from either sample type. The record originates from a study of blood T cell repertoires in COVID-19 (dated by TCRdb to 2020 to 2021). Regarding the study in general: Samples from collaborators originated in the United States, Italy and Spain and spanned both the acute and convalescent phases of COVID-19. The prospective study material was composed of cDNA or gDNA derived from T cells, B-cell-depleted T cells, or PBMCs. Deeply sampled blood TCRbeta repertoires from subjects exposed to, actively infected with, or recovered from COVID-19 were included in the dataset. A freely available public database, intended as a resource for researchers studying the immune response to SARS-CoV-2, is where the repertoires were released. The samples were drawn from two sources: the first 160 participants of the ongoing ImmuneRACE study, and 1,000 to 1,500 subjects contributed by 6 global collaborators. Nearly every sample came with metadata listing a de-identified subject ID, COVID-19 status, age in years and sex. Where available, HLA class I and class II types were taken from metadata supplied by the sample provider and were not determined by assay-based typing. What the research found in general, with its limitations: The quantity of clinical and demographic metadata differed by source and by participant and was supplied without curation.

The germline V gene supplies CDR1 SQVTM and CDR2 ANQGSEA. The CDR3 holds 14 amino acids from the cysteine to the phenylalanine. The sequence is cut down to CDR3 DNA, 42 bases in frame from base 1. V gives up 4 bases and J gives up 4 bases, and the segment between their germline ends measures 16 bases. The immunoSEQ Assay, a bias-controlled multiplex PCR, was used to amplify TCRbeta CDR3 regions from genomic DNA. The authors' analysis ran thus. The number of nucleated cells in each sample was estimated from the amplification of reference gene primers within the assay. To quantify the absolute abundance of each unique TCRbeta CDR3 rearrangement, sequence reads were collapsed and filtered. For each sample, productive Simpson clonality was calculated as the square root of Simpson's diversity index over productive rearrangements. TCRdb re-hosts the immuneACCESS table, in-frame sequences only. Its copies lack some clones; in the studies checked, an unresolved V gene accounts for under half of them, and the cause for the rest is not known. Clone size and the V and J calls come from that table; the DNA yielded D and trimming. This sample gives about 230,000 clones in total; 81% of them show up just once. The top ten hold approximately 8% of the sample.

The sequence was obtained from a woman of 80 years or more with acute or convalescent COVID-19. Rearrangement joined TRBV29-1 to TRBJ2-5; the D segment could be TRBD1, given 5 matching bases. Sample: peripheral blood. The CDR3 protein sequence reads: CSVAGRQSGETQYF. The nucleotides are TGCAGCGTTGCGGGCCGACAGTCTGGAGAGACCCAGTACTTC.